Listed here are 9 T cell receptor beta chains from one sample, sequenced in a study of T-cell memory formation after mild COVID-19 (dated by TCRdb to about 2021). The library was made by 5' RACE. Sequencer: Illumina NovaSeq 6000. The raw public reads went through TCRdb reprocessing: fastp at Q25, MiXCR clone calling, in-frame beta chains kept. All rows with the same CDR3 protein become a single entry with the most common DNA and genes. In this sample the table shows roughly 560,000 distinct CDR3 sequences, just over 20% of which occur a single time. The top ten constitute about 12% of the sample. The sample was PBMCs or a T cell subset sorted from them (not recorded which). These receptors were obtained from an adult woman who had mild COVID-19 (a few samples of this study predate the infection). The sample titles of this study are shuffled in the database, so cell type and time point are left out; the donor was told from shared clones.

The chain recombines TRBV11-3 with TRBJ2-1, with 7 bases identical to TRBD1. The ends lost 5 bases at V and 2 bases at J; junction bases unmatched: 9. In germline, CDR1 is SGHNT, CDR2 YENEEA. The CDR3 is 16 residues long. The CDR3 sequence: CASSQRDRAAYNEQFF. The CDR3 nucleotides read TGTGCCAGCAGCCAGAGAGACAGGGCTGCCTACAATGAGCAGTTCTTC.

V is TRBV6-2 or TRBV6-3 and J is TRBJ2-1, with 11 bases aligning to TRBD2. CDR1 and CDR2 from the germline V gene are MNHEY and SVGEGT. V lost 2 bases to trimming and J lost 5 bases; unmatched junction nucleotides: 8. There are 17 residues in the CDR3. In nucleotides, the CDR3 is TGTGCCAGCAGTTACACTAGCGGGAGAGGTTCTGACAATGAGCAGTTCTTC. Translated, it gives CASSYTSGRGSDNEQFF.

The rearrangement uses TRBV15 and TRBJ2-5; D is undetermined. From germline, CDR1 is LNHNV and CDR2 YYDKDF (reference sequence). This CDR3 is 15 amino acids long. Between the trimmed V and J ends, which lost 0 bases and 5 bases, there was a span of 13 bases. CDR3 protein: CATSRDSSVRETQYF. CDR3 bases: TGTGCCACCAGCAGAGATTCGAGTGTAAGGGAGACCCAGTACTTC.

This clonotype was counted a few times. The V gene is TRBV6-5, the J gene TRBJ1-1, with TRBD1 as a possible D gene (6 bases). The germline V and J ends were trimmed by 0 bases and 2 bases, with 10 bases remaining between them. The CDR3 is made up of 15 amino acids. Germline V gene lookup returns CDR1 MNHEY and CDR2 SVGAGI. The CDR3 reads CASSYSQGPNTEAFF. The CDR3 coding sequence is TGTGCCAGCAGTTACTCACAGGGCCCCAACACTGAAGCTTTCTTT.

This clonotype occurred many times. This sequence joins TRBV7-9 and TRBJ2-5, with 7 bases identical to TRBD1. From germline, CDR1 is SEHNR and CDR2 FQNEAQ (reference sequence). Unmatched junction bases numbered 5, after V lost 6 bases and J lost 1 base. The CDR3 consists of 14 residues. This chain's CDR3 is CASSLTGIQETQYF. CDR3 in DNA: TGTGCCAGCAGTTTGACAGGGATCCAAGAGACCCAGTACTTC.

This clonotype was found many times. The gene calls are TRBV7-2 and TRBJ2-3; 8 bases align to TRBD2. Germline V gene data show CDR1 as SGHTA and CDR2 as FQGNSA. This CDR3 contains 20 residues. The V segment lost 5 bases and the J segment 0 bases; nucleotides outside the gene matches: 19. As DNA, the CDR3 is TGTGCCAGCAGCAAGGAAGCGTCCCTAGCGGGTTTCTCTAGCACAGATACGCAGTATTTT. This translates into CASSKEASLAGFSSTDTQYF.

As to this clonotype: A much larger clonotype is one base distant, so this may be a read error. The V and J genes are TRBV20-1 and TRBJ2-7; 13 bases are shared with TRBD2. CDR1 is DFQATT and CDR2 is SNEGSKA in the germline V gene (reference sequence). Trimming at V came to 4 bases and at J to 7 bases, leaving 4 bases not matched to a gene. This CDR3 has 13 residues. This CDR3 is CSATTSGGREQYF. The CDR3 DNA follows: TGCAGTGCTACGACTAGCGGGGGGCGTGAGCAGTACTTC.

This clonotype turned up a few times. The gene calls are TRBV7-2 and TRBJ1-2; tentative D call: TRBD1 (6 bases). V lost 3 bases and J lost 5, with 19 bases in between. CDR1 SGHTA and CDR2 FQGNSA come from the germline V gene. The CDR3 is 16 residues long. CDR3 nucleotide sequence: TGTGCCAGCAGCTTCCTGAGGGGGGGCCCCCTTTATGGCTACACCTTC. Translated: CASSFLRGGPLYGYTF.

This clonotype appeared many times. The chain combines TRBV12-3 or TRBV12-4 with TRBJ2-3; D is unclear. The V end lost 2 bases, the J end lost 2 bases, and 8 bases lay between the germline ends. The CDR3 totals 14 residues. As DNA, the CDR3 is TGTGCCAGCAGTTTAAACGACAACACAGATACGCAGTATTTT. It is translated as CASSLNDNTDTQYF.